The text below deals with one TCR beta chain. What it binds is not known. Given a much more abundant clone one base away, this may be a read error. V was clipped by 3 bases and J by 3 bases, with 5 bases between them. The CDR3 covers 12 residues. The V gene's germline CDR1 is SGHAT and CDR2 FQNNGV. Expressed TCRB transcripts got sequenced, as all isolated RNA was reverse transcribed. Sequencing used immunoSEQ multiplex PCR; TCRdb keeps in-frame clones, though not all of them. The repertoire holds a few hundred thousand clones, around a tenth seen once, with roughly 0.54% in the top ten. This specimen comes from a study of beta chain features in type 1 diabetes. On the study more broadly: Sorted cells numbering roughly 98,000,000 were examined across all samples.

Study conclusions and caveats: TCRB CDR3 length was moderately but significantly reduced in all four CD4+ subsets of Type 1 diabetes patients. Sequencing from cDNA could over-represent high-TCR-expressing cells.

The source of this sequence is a man younger than 40 with type 1 diabetes. The chain is built from TRBV11-2 and TRBJ1-2; D is ambiguous. Input material: central memory CD4+ T cells from blood. Here the CDR3 reads CASSFEDYGYTF. DNA of the CDR3: TGTGCCAGCAGCTTCGAGGACTATGGCTACACCTTC. The whole variable domain, filled in from reference TRBV11-2 and TRBJ1-2, reads EAGVAQSPRYKIIEKRQSVAFWCNPISGHATLYWYQQILGQGPKLLIQFQNNGVVDDSQLPKDRFSAERLKGVDSTLKIQPAKLEDSAVYLCASSFEDYGYTFGSGTRLTVV.